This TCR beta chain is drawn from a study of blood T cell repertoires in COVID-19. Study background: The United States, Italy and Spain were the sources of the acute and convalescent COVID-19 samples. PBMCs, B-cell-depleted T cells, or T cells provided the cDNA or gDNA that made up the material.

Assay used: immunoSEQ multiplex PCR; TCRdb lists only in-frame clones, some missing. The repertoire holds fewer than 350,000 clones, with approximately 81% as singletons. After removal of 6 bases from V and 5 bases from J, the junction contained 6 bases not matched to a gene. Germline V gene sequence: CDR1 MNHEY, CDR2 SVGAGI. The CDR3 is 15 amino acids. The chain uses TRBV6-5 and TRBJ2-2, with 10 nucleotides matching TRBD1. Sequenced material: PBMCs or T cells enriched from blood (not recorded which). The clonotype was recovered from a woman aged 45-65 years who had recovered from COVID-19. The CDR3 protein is CASRPGTGATGELFF. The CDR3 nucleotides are TGTGCCAGCAGACCCGGGACAGGGGCGACCGGGGAGCTGTTTTTT.